This T cell receptor (beta chain) was sequenced during a study of CD8+ T cells in alopecia areata. Sequencing templates came from extracted RNA that was reverse transcribed into cDNA. Sequencing used immunoSEQ multiplex PCR; TCRdb keeps in-frame clones, though not all of them. The data hold about 140,000 clones, with less than 65% observed a single time. This receptor was identified in a human donor in good health. Material for sequencing was CD8+ T cells sorted from blood.

This CDR3 reads CAIRRTQQGSYNEQFF. The CDR3 bases are TGTGCCATTAGACGGACTCAACAAGGTTCCTACAATGAGCAGTTCTTC. The V call is TRBV10-3, the J call TRBJ2-1, with D possibly TRBD2 on 5 matching bases. V was cut by 9 bases and J by 1 base, with 19 bases left in between. This CDR3 is 16 amino acids long. CDR1 is ENHRY, CDR2 SYGVKD, per germline.